The source of this T cell receptor (beta chain) is a study of blood T cell repertoires in COVID-19. Looking at the study overall: Samples representing acute and convalescent COVID-19 were sourced from the United States, Italy and Spain. Sources were T cells, B-cell-depleted T cells, or PBMCs; the material itself was cDNA or gDNA.

Assay: immunoSEQ multiplex PCR; the TCRdb copy retains only in-frame clones and omits some. The sample lists roughly 200,000 clones; 70% to 90% were seen once. The CDR3 contains 16 residues. The germline gives CDR1 LNHDA, CDR2 SQIVND (reference sequence). V shed 3 bases, J shed 7 bases, and the junction held 11 bases outside the gene matches. The V call is TRBV19, the J call TRBJ1-5, with 8 nucleotides matching TRBD1. This receptor was obtained from a man in his 60s with acute or convalescent COVID-19. Sample: peripheral blood. In nucleotides, the CDR3 is TGTGCCAGTAGTATTCGTACAGGGGGATCTGGACAGCCCCAGCATTTT. This gives the protein CASSIRTGGSGQPQHF. The full variable domain, rest sourced from reference TRBV19 and TRBJ1-5, is DGGITQSPKYLFRKEGQNVTLSCEQNLNHDAMYWYRQDPGQGLRLIYYSQIVNDFQKGDIAEGYSVSREKKESFPLTVTSAQKNPTAFYLCASSIRTGGSGQPQHFGDGTRLSIL.